One sample yielded the 8 T cell receptor beta chains listed below, sequenced in a study of blood T cell repertoires in COVID-19. Sequencing used immunoSEQ multiplex PCR; TCRdb keeps in-frame clones, though not all of them. The repertoire holds roughly 230,000 clones, with 70% to 90% as singletons. The specimen was peripheral blood. The origin of the receptors is an older woman with active or convalescent COVID-19.

The genes are TRBV4-1 and TRBJ2-7; 8 nucleotides line up with TRBD2. This CDR3 contains 15 residues. From germline, CDR1 is MGHRA and CDR2 YSYEKL. Trimming at V came to 0 bases and at J to 7 bases, leaving 8 bases not matched to a gene. The CDR3 here is CASSQEKAGGWEQYF. The CDR3 coding sequence is TGCGCCAGCAGCCAAGAAAAGGCGGGAGGTTGGGAGCAGTACTTC.

The chain has TRBV2 and TRBJ1-2; 7 bases are shared with TRBD1. CDR3 length: 14 residues. V trimming: 5 bases; J trimming: 6 bases; junction bases outside the gene matches: 9. The V gene's germline CDR1 is SNHLY and CDR2 FYNNEI. The CDR3 DNA is TGTGCCAGCAGTCGATCCGAGGGGGCGGATGGCTACACCTTC. Its protein product is CASSRSEGADGYTF.

The chain uses TRBV4-1 and TRBJ1-1, with D maybe TRBD1 (5 bases). Trimming stripped 0 bases from V and 5 bases from J, with 7 bases between. CDR1 MGHRA and CDR2 YSYEKL come from the germline V gene. The CDR3 sequence is 13 residues long. The CDR3 is CASSQDKGTEAFF. The CDR3 nucleotides are TGCGCCAGCAGCCAAGACAAGGGGACTGAAGCTTTCTTT.

This clone appeared a single time. In DNA form, the CDR3 reads TGTGCCAGCAGCTTGGACCGGGGGGGCCTCCCAAATGAGCAGTTCTTC. Translated, it gives CASSLDRGGLPNEQFF. This chain links TRBV5-8 with TRBJ2-1, with 8 bases that match TRBD2. The germline gives CDR1 SGHTS, CDR2 YDEGEE. Unmatched junction bases numbered 9, after V lost 0 bases and J lost 7 bases. The length of the CDR3 is 16 residues. Supplemented by reference TRBV5-8 and TRBJ2-1, the full variable domain reads EAGVTQSPTHLIKTRGQQATLRCSPISGHTSVYWYQQALGLGLQFLLWYDEGEERNRGNFPPRFSGRQFPNYSSELNVNALELEDSALYLCASSLDRGGLPNEQFFGPGTRLTVL.

This chain connects TRBV3-1 (or the pseudogene TRBV3-2) to TRBJ1-3; 7 nucleotides agree with TRBD1. Germline CDR1 is LGHDT and CDR2 is YNNKEL (reference sequence). This CDR3 region has 15 residues. The junction had 4 bases not matched to a gene; V was cut back by 3 bases and J by 2 bases. The DNA for the CDR3 is TGTGCCAGCAGCCAGACAGGGACGGCTGGAAACACCATATATTTT. The encoded protein is CASSQTGTAGNTIYF.

The CDR3 loop reads CASSTGGRGTEAFF. The CDR3 region has the DNA TGTGCCAGCAGTACAGGGGGGAGAGGCACTGAAGCTTTCTTT. This chain uses TRBV27 with TRBJ1-1; 8 nucleotides line up with TRBD1. Germline trimming cut 5 bases from V and 4 bases from J; bases unmatched to any gene: 6. The CDR3 covers 14 residues. The germline V gene has CDR1 MNHEY and CDR2 SMNVEV (reference sequence).

V and J are TRBV28 and TRBJ1-4, with D perhaps matching TRBD1 (6 bases). Germline V lookup: CDR1 MDHEN, CDR2 SYDVKM. The ends were cut back, 6 bases at V and 4 bases at J, with 18 bases in the middle. This CDR3 is 16 amino acids long. Here the CDR3 reads CASRLRRTDYNEKLFF. For the CDR3, the DNA is TGTGCCAGCAGATTAAGACGGACAGACTATAATGAAAAACTGTTTTTT.

This clone was counted between two and nine times. The genes are TRBV11-2 and TRBJ2-2; D is possibly TRBD2 (5 bases). This CDR3 is 12 amino acids long. Trimming removed 2 bases at V and 10 bases at J, with 8 bases between. Germline V lookup: CDR1 SGHAT, CDR2 FQNNGV. DNA of the CDR3: TGTGCCAGCAGCTTAATGGACTCGGAGCTGTTTTTT. Translating it yields CASSLMDSELFF.